One and the same sample provided the 13 T cell receptor beta chains below, sequenced in a study of cytomegalovirus exposure and HLA in healthy donors. Both 60 Vbeta primers and 13 Jbeta primers went into the PCR. TCRdb's copy holds only in-frame clones and misses some; the assay was immunoSEQ multiplex PCR. The table has 110,000 to 150,000 clones, about 76% seen once; the top ten hold 3% to 5%. Sequencing input: PBMCs. All receptors derive from a male donor in good health and CMV-seronegative.

The J gene is TRBJ1-2, the V gene TRBV5-4; 8 bases are a match to TRBD1. The CDR3 loop spans 13 amino acids. Germline loops: CDR1 SGHNT, CDR2 YYREEE (reference sequence). V trimming: 0 bases; J trimming: 13 bases; junction bases outside the gene matches: 8. CDR3 bases: TGTGCCAGCAGCTTGGAGGGTCAGGGGGCGGCCACCTTC. Its translation: CASSLEGQGAATF. Looking up the rest from reference TRBV5-4 and TRBJ1-2 gives the full variable domain: ETGVTQSPTHLIKTRGQQVTLRCSSQSGHNTVSWYQQALGQGPQFIFQYYREEENGRGNFPPRFSGLQFPNYSSELNVNALELDDSALYLCASSLEGQGAATFGSGTRLTVV.

This chain uses TRBV5-4 with TRBJ2-5; tentatively, D is TRBD1 (6 bases). With 2 bases removed from V and 5 bases from J, the gap between germline ends came to 19 bases. From germline, CDR1 is SGHNT and CDR2 YYREEE (reference sequence). This CDR3 comprises 16 residues. For the CDR3, the DNA is TGTGCCAGCAGCTTACTAGGGGGTACCGGTCCGGAGACCCAGTACTTC. Residues: CASSLLGGTGPETQYF.

The chain recombines TRBV27 with TRBJ2-1, with 9 bases identical to TRBD2. CDR1 and CDR2 (germline): MNHEY, SMNVEV (reference sequence). The CDR3 is 16 amino acids. V shed 3 bases, J shed 2 bases, and the junction held 5 bases outside the gene matches. The DNA for the CDR3 is TGTGCCAGCAGTTTGATAAGCGGGGGGACCTACAATGAGCAGTTCTTC. Encoded protein: CASSLISGGTYNEQFF.

The chain couples TRBV18 to TRBJ2-7; 8 bases line up with TRBD1. The CDR3 sequence is 15 residues long. V shed 4 bases, J shed 2 bases, and the junction held 7 bases outside the gene matches. From germline, CDR1 is KGHSH and CDR2 LQKENI. CDR3 in DNA: TGTGCCAGCTCACAAACAGGGGGAAACCCCTACGAGCAGTACTTC. Translating gives CASSQTGGNPYEQYF.

The rearrangement links TRBV15 to TRBJ2-1; 11 nucleotides align to TRBD2. Looked up from germline, CDR1 is LNHNV and CDR2 is YYDKDF (reference sequence). The length of the CDR3 is 17 residues. The V and J ends lost 4 bases and 0 bases, in that order; junction bases with no gene match: 5. CDR3 residues: CATSTSGRTSSYNEQFF. DNA for the CDR3: TGTGCCACCAGCACTAGCGGGAGGACTAGCTCCTACAATGAGCAGTTCTTC. Full variable domain (rest looked up from reference TRBV15 and TRBJ2-1): DAMVIQNPRYQVTQFGKPVTLSCSQTLNHNVMYWYQQKSSQAPKLLFHYYDKDFNNEADTPDNFQSRRPNTSFCFLDIRSPGLGDTAMYLCATSTSGRTSSYNEQFFGPGTRLTVL.

The V gene is TRBV10-1, the J gene TRBJ2-1; TRBD2 is a possible D gene (5 bases). Germline lookup yields CDR1 WNHNN and CDR2 SYGVQD (reference sequence). The CDR3 extends over 13 amino acids. Trimming took off 0 bases at V and 6 bases at J, with 6 bases between the two ends. CDR3 DNA: TGCGCCAGCAGTGAGTCGGCGGGCAATGAGCAGTTCTTC. Its protein is CASSESAGNEQFF.

V usage is TRBV9 and J usage is TRBJ2-1; 10 nucleotides agree with TRBD2. The V gene end was trimmed by 4 bases and the J gene end by 8 bases; junction bases not matched to a gene: 9. Germline CDR1 and CDR2: SGDLS and YYNGEE. The CDR3 runs to 15 residues. CDR3 sequence (DNA): TGTGCCAGCAGCCCTAGAGCGGGAGGGAGGGATGAGCAGTTCTTC. The encoded protein is CASSPRAGGRDEQFF.

This chain connects TRBV6-5 to TRBJ2-6, with D perhaps TRBD1 (7 bases). CDR3 length: 15 amino acids. V lost 7 bases and J 0 bases, leaving 10 bases between the germline ends. CDR1 and CDR2 from the germline V gene are MNHEY and SVGAGI. CDR3 nucleotides: TGTGCCAGCACCCAGGGGGGCTCTGGGGCCAACGTCCTGACTTTC. Its protein is CASTQGGSGANVLTF.

The chain joins TRBV20-1 to TRBJ2-7; D gene ambiguous. V lost 6 bases to trimming and J lost 0 bases, with 6 bases between them. Looked up from germline, CDR1 is DFQATT and CDR2 is SNEGSKA (reference sequence). The CDR3 covers 11 residues. DNA of the CDR3: TGCAGTGCGGCAGACTCCTACGAGCAGTACTTC. The encoded protein is CSAADSYEQYF.

The rearrangement joins TRBV9 to TRBJ2-1, with 9 bases lining up with TRBD2. Per germline, CDR1 SGDLS and CDR2 YYNGEE. The CDR3 runs to 15 residues. The V segment lost 0 bases and the J segment 10 bases; nucleotides outside the gene matches: 8. The DNA for the CDR3 is TGTGCCAGCAGCGTAGAGACTAGCGGCTTCGGGGAGCAGTTCTTC. The encoded protein is CASSVETSGFGEQFF.

The chain recombines TRBV6-1 with TRBJ2-1, with D tentatively TRBD1 (5 bases). The germline V gene encodes CDR1 MNHNS and CDR2 SASEGT. Between the trimmed V and J ends, which lost 8 bases and 5 bases, there was a span of 7 bases. The CDR3 is 11 amino acids. The CDR3 protein is CASSGHNEQFF. The CDR3 DNA is TGTGCCAGCTCAGGGCACAATGAGCAGTTCTTC.

This chain joins TRBV6-5 and TRBJ2-7; TRBD1 agrees at 8 bases. This CDR3 comprises 13 residues. CDR1 MNHEY and CDR2 SVGAGI come from the germline V gene. V dropped 8 bases and J dropped 2; count of bases not matched to a gene: 5. The CDR3 region is CASGQGAPYEQYF. CDR3 sequence (DNA): TGTGCCAGCGGCCAGGGGGCCCCCTACGAGCAGTACTTC.

This sequence joins TRBV4-1 and TRBJ2-3, with D perhaps TRBD2 (6 bases). With 4 bases removed from V and 2 bases from J, the gap between germline ends came to 13 bases. The CDR3 length is 15 residues. Per the germline V gene, CDR1 is MGHRA and CDR2 is YSYEKL. CDR3 sequence reads: CASSPGTGTTDTQYF. CDR3 DNA sequence: TGCGCCAGCAGCCCCGGGACTGGGACCACAGATACGCAGTATTTT.